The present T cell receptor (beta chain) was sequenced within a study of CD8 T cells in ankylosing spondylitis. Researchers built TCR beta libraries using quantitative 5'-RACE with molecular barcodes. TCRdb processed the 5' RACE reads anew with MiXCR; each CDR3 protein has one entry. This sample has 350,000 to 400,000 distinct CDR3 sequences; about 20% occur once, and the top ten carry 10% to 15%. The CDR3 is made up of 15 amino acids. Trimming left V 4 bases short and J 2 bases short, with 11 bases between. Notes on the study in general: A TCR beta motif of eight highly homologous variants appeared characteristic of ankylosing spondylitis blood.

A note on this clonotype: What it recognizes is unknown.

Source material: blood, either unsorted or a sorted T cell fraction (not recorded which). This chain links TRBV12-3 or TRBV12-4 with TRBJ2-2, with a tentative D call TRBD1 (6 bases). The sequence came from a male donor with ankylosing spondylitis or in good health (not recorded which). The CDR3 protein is CASSWGQINTGELFF. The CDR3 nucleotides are TGTGCCAGCAGTTGGGGGCAGATTAACACCGGGGAGCTGTTTTTT.